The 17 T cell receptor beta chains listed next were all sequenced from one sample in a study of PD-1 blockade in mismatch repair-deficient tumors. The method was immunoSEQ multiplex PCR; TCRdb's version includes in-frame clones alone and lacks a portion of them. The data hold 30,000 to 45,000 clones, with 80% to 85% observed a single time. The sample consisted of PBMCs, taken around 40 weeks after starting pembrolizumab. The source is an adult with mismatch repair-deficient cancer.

The CDR3 here is CASRIRPGPNEKLFF. The CDR3, as DNA: TGTGCCAGCAGAATCAGACCTGGGCCTAATGAAAAACTGTTTTTT. V usage is TRBV2 and J usage is TRBJ1-4; D unresolved. CDR3 length: 15 residues. The germline V gene encodes CDR1 SNHLY and CDR2 FYNNEI. V was clipped by 6 bases and J by 3 bases, with 14 bases between them. Looking up the rest from reference TRBV2 and TRBJ1-4 gives the full variable domain: EPEVTQTPSHQVTQMGQEVILRCVPISNHLYFYWYRQILGQKVEFLVSFYNNEISEKSEIFDDQFSVERPDGSNFTLKIRSTKLEDSAMYFCASRIRPGPNEKLFFGSGTQLSVL.

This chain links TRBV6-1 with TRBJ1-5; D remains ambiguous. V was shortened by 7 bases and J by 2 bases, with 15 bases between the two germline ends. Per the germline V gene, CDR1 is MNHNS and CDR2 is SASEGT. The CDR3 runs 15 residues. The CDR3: CASTPVPEGNQPQHF. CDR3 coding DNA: TGTGCCAGCACCCCCGTTCCGGAGGGCAATCAGCCCCAGCATTTT.

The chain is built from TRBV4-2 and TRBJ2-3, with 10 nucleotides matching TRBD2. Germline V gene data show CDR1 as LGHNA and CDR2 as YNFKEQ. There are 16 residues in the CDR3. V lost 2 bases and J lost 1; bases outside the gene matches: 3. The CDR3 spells CASSQLLAGGTDTQYF. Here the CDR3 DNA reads TGTGCCAGCAGCCAACTTCTAGCGGGGGGCACAGATACGCAGTATTTT.

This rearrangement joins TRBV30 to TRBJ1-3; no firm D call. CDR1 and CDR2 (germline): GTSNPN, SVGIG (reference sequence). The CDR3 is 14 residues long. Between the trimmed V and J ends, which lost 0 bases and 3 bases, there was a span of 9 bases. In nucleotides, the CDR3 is TGTGCCTGGAGTGTACGAGGTGGTGGAAACACCATATATTTT. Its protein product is CAWSVRGGGNTIYF.

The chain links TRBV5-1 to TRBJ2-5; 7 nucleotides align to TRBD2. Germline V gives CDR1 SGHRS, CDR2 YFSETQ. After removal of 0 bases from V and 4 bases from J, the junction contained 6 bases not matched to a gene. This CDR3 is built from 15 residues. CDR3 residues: CASSLAAGAPETQYF. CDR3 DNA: TGCGCCAGCAGCTTGGCGGCGGGAGCCCCAGAGACCCAGTACTTC.

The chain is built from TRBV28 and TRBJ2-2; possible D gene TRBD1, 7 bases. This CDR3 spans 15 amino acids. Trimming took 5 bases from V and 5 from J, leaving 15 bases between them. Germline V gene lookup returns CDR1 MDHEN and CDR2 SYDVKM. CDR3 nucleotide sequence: TGTGCCAGCAGTGGATCAGGGGGGCGTACCGGGGAGCTGTTTTTT. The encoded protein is CASSGSGGRTGELFF.

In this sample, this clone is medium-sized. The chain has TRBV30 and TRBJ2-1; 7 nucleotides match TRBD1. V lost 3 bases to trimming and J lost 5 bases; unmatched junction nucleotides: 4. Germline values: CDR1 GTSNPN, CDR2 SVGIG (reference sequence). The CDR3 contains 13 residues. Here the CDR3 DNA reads TGTGCCTGGAGGGGGGACAGCAACAATGAGCAGTTCTTC. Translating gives CAWRGDSNNEQFF.

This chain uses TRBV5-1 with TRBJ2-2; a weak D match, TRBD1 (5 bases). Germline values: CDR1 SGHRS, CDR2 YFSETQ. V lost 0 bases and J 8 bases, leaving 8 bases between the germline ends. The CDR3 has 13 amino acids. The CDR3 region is CASSLEGEGELFF. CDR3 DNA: TGCGCCAGCAGCTTGGAAGGGGAAGGGGAGCTGTTTTTT.

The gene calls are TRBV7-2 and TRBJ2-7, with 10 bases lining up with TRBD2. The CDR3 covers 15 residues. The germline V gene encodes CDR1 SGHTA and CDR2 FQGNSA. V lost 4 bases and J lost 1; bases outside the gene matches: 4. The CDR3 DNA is TGTGCCAGCAGCTATTTAGCGGGAGGATCCTACGAGCAGTACTTC. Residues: CASSYLAGGSYEQYF.

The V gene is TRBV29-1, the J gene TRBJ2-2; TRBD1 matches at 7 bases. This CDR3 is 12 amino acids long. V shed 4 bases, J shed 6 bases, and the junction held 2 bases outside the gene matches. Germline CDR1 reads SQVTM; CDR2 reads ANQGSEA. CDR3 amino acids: CSVGDSAGELFF. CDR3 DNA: TGCAGCGTTGGGGACAGCGCCGGGGAGCTGTTTTTT.

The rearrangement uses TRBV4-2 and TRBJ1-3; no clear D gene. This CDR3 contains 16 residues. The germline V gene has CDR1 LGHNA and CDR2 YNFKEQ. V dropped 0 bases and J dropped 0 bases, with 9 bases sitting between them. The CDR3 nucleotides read TGTGCCAGCAGCCAAGACTGGCAGTTCTCTGGAAACACCATATATTTT. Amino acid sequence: CASSQDWQFSGNTIYF.

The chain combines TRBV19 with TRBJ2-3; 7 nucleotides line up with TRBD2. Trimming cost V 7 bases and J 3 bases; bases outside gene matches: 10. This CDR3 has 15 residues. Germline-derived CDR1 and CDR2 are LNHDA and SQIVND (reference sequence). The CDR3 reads CASKGGLVNTDTQYF. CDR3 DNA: TGTGCCAGTAAAGGTGGACTAGTCAATACAGATACGCAGTATTTT.

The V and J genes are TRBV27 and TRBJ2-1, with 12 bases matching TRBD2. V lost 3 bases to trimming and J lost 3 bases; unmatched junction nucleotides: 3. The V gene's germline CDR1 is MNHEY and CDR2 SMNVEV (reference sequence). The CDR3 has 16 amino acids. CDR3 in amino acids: CASSFRTSGVYNEQFF. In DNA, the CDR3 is TGTGCCAGCAGTTTTCGGACTAGCGGGGTCTACAATGAGCAGTTCTTC.

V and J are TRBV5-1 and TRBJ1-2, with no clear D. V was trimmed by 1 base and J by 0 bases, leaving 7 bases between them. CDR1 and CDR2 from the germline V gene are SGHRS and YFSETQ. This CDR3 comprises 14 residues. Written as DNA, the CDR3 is TGCGCCAGCAGCTTGTTTGAGGCTAACTATGGCTACACCTTC. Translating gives CASSLFEANYGYTF.

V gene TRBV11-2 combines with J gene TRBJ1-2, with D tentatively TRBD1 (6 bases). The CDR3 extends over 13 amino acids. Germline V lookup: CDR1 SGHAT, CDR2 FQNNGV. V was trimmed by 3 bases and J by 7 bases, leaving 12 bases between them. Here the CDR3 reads CASSLGAQGGYTF. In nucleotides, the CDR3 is TGTGCCAGCAGCTTGGGGGCGCAGGGTGGCTACACCTTC.

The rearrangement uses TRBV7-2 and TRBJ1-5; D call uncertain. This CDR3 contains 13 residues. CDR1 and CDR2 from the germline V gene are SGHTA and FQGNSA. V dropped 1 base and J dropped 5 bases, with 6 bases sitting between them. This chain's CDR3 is CASSLGVDQPQHF. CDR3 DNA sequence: TGTGCCAGCAGCTTAGGAGTCGATCAGCCCCAGCATTTT.

The CDR3 loop reads CASSKWTGANGIQYF. CDR3 bases: TGTGCCAGTAGTAAATGGACAGGGGCTAATGGCATTCAGTACTTC. The chain carries TRBV19 and TRBJ2-4, with 9 positions matching TRBD1. The junction had 10 bases not matched to a gene; V was cut back by 4 bases and J by 9 bases. The CDR3 is 15 residues long. Germline CDR1 reads LNHDA; CDR2 reads SQIVND (reference sequence).